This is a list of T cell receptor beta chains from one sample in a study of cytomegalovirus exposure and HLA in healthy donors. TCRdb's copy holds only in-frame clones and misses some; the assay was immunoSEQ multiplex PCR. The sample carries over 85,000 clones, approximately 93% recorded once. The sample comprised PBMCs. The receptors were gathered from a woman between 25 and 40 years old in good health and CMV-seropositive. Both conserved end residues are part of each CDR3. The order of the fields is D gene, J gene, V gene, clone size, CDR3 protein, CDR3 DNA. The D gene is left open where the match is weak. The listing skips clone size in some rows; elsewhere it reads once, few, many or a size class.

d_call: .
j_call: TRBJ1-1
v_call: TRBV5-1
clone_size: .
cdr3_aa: CASSLSGVNTEAFF
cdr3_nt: TGCGCCAGCAGCTTGTCAGGGGTGAACACTGAAGCTTTCTTT

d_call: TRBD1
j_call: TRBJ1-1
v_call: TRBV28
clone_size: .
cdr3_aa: CASSNLGQWNTEAFF
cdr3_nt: TGTGCCAGCAGTAACTTGGGACAGTGGAACACTGAAGCTTTCTTT

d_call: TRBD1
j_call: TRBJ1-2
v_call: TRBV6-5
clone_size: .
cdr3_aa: CASSPFSGGGGYTF
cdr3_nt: TGTGCCAGCAGTCCATTTTCAGGGGGCGGTGGCTACACCTTC

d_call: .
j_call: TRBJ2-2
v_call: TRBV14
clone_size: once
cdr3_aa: CASSQALYPNTGELFF
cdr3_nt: TGTGCCAGCAGCCAAGCTCTATACCCGAACACCGGGGAGCTGTTTTTT

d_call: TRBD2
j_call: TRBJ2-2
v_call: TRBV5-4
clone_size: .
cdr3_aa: CASRRGLAGGDTGELFF
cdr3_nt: TGTGCCAGCAGGCGGGGACTAGCGGGAGGGGACACCGGGGAGCTGTTTTTT

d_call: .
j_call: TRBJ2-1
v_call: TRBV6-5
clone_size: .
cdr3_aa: CASRSGTYNEQFF
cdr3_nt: TGTGCCAGCAGAAGCGGAACCTACAATGAGCAGTTCTTC

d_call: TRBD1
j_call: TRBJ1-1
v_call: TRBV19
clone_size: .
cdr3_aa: CASSLDRGGTEAFF
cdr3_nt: TGTGCCAGTAGTTTGGACAGGGGTGGGACTGAAGCTTTCTTT

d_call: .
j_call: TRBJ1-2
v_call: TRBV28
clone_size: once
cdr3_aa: CASRPGGAGYGYTF
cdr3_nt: TGTGCCAGCAGGCCGGGGGGGGCAGGCTATGGCTACACCTTC

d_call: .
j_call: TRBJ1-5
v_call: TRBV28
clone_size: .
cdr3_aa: CASSLLSNQPQHF
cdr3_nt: TGTGCCAGCAGCTTACTGAGCAATCAGCCCCAGCATTTT

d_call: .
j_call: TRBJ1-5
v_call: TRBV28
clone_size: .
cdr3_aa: CASRPQGSRNQPQHF
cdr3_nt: TGTGCCAGCAGACCCCAGGGTTCGCGCAATCAGCCCCAGCATTTT

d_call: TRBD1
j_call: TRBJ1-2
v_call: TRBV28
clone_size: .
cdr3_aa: CASRSPGQDVGGYTF
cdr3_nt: TGTGCCAGCAGATCGCCGGGACAGGACGTTGGGGGCTACACCTTC